These 6 T cell receptor beta chains were sequenced from one sample in a study of T-cell memory formation after mild COVID-19. TCRdb independently ran MiXCR on the 5' RACE reads; one entry per CDR3 protein. The sample carries approximately 260,000 distinct CDR3 sequences, roughly 15% recorded once. The sequenced sample consisted of PBMCs or a T cell subset sorted from them (not recorded which). The origin of the receptors is a young man who had mild COVID-19 (a few samples of this study predate the infection). Cell type and time point are not known.

This clonotype was counted a few times. This sequence joins TRBV12-3 or TRBV12-4 and TRBJ2-2, with D perhaps TRBD2 (6 bases). This CDR3 has 15 amino acids. Deletions cut 3 bases from V and 4 bases from J, with 12 bases between. CDR3 coding DNA: TGTGCCAGCAGTTTTGAACTAGCCGGCACCGGGGAGCTGTTTTTT. It translates to CASSFELAGTGELFF.

The J gene is TRBJ2-2, the V gene TRBV5-1; tentative D call: TRBD2 (6 bases). Germline V gene lookup returns CDR1 SGHRS and CDR2 YFSETQ. This CDR3 has 15 amino acids. Deletions cut 3 bases from V and 0 bases from J, with 9 bases between. The CDR3 reads CASSWTGANTGELFF. The CDR3 DNA follows: TGCGCCAGCAGCTGGACGGGGGCGAACACCGGGGAGCTGTTTTTT.

In its sample, this clonotype was seen a few times. The junction shows a germline mismatch at one end, possibly a read error. J is TRBJ1-1 and V is TRBV14; 7 bases line up with TRBD1. The germline V gene encodes CDR1 SGHDN and CDR2 FVKESK. The CDR3 loop spans 14 amino acids. The CDR3 here is CASSQSSGGTEVFF. As DNA, the CDR3 is TGTGCCAGCAGCCAATCGTCCGGAGGGACAGAAGTTTTCTTT.

This chain links TRBV20-1 with TRBJ2-3, with 10 nucleotides matching TRBD2. From germline, CDR1 is DFQATT and CDR2 SNEGSKA (reference sequence). V shed 4 bases, J shed 1 base, and the junction held 11 bases outside the gene matches. The CDR3 is made up of 17 amino acids. The CDR3 loop reads CSAIRLAGAGGTDTQYF. The CDR3 DNA reads TGCAGTGCTATTCGGCTAGCGGGGGCCGGGGGCACAGATACGCAGTATTTT.

This clonotype came up a few times. The chain couples TRBV12-3 or TRBV12-4 to TRBJ2-5; 8 bases match TRBD1. There are 15 residues in the CDR3. V shed 5 bases, J shed 4 bases, and the junction held 9 bases outside the gene matches. The CDR3 bases are TGTGCCAGCAGTATCTCCGGGACAGGTGCAGAGACCCAGTACTTC. Residues: CASSISGTGAETQYF.

This clonotype was counted only a few times. In DNA, the CDR3 is TGTGCCTGGAGTGAAGATCCGGCCCATAATGAGCAGTTCTTC. Translated: CAWSEDPAHNEQFF. This chain joins TRBV30 and TRBJ2-1; D remains ambiguous. The CDR3 has 14 residues. Germline loops: CDR1 GTSNPN, CDR2 SVGIG (reference sequence). Trimming cost V 1 base and J 7 bases, with 14 bases left between them.